Below, 18 T cell receptor beta chains from the same sample are listed, as sequenced in a study of blood T cells in healthy people across ages. Together with a sample-barcoded 5' primer, a J-beta primer mix was included in a second PCR lasting about 7 to 11 cycles. TCRdb fed the 5' RACE reads into MiXCR, producing one record per CDR3 protein. The profile shows some 800,000 distinct CDR3 sequences, under 45% of them singletons. The source material was blood. The receptors derive from a man between 60 and 75 years old in good health.

This clonotype was seen only a few times. V usage is TRBV6-1 and J usage is TRBJ2-7; D perhaps matches TRBD1 (5 bases). Germline CDR1 and CDR2: MNHNS and SASEGT. The CDR3 runs to 14 residues. Trimming left V 4 bases short and J 3 bases short, with 13 bases between. The CDR3 loop is CASSARVRDYEQYF. The CDR3, as DNA: TGTGCCAGCAGTGCCAGGGTTAGGGACTACGAGCAGTACTTC.

The chain joins TRBV27 to TRBJ2-2; D call uncertain. The V and J ends lost 8 bases and 5 bases respectively, with 21 bases between them. Germline CDR1 is MNHEY and CDR2 is SMNVEV (reference sequence). The length of the CDR3 is 16 residues. In DNA, the CDR3 is TGTGCCAGCCACCTAAAAGGTGGCGGAACAACCGGGGAGCTGTTTTTT. As protein: CASHLKGGGTTGELFF.

This chain connects TRBV29-1 to TRBJ2-2; 7 nucleotides agree with TRBD2. This CDR3 is built from 13 residues. The junction had 7 bases not matched to a gene; V was cut back by 6 bases and J by 6 bases. Germline lookup yields CDR1 SQVTM and CDR2 ANQGSEA. For the CDR3, the DNA is TGCAGCGTAACCCGGGGAGGGGCCGGGGAGCTGTTTTTT. Protein: CSVTRGGAGELFF.

The CDR3 DNA reads as TGTGCCAGCAGTCCGGGGGGGGTAGAGCAGTTCTTC. Translating it yields CASSPGGVEQFF. The chain combines TRBV12-3 or TRBV12-4 with TRBJ2-1; 8 bases agree with TRBD2. CDR3 length equals 12 residues. V trimming: 5 bases; J trimming: 10 bases; junction bases outside the gene matches: 4.

This chain links TRBV3-1 with TRBJ2-1; the match to TRBD2 covers 12 bases. The V and J ends lost 6 bases and 2 bases, in that order; junction bases with no gene match: 2. Per the germline V gene, CDR1 is LGHDT and CDR2 is YNNKEL (reference sequence). This CDR3 is built from 15 residues. CDR3 DNA sequence: TGTGCCAGCAGGGCTAGCGGGGGGGCCTACAATGAGCAGTTCTTC. Encoded protein: CASRASGGAYNEQFF.

The chain couples TRBV15 to TRBJ2-3, with a possible D match to TRBD1 (5 bases). Germline-derived CDR1 and CDR2 are LNHNV and YYDKDF (reference sequence). The CDR3 length is 15 residues. Trimming cost V 7 bases and J 1 base, with 15 bases left between them. The CDR3 coding sequence is TGTGCCACCACTTTGAATGGGGCGGGCACAGATACGCAGTATTTT. Its translation: CATTLNGAGTDTQYF.

This rearrangement joins TRBV7-2 to TRBJ2-7; 12 bases are shared with TRBD2. V trimming: 5 bases; J trimming: 6 bases; junction bases outside the gene matches: 11. In germline, CDR1 is SGHTA, CDR2 FQGNSA. This CDR3 is 16 amino acids long. The CDR3 nucleotides are TGTGCCAGCAGCCCGAGGACTAGCGGGACGGGAGGCGAGCAGTACTTC. The encoded protein is CASSPRTSGTGGEQYF.

This clonotype was detected only a few times. J is TRBJ2-7 and V is TRBV7-6; perhaps TRBD1 as D (5 bases). V lost 2 bases and J 5 bases, leaving 13 bases between the germline ends. This CDR3 has 14 residues. The germline CDR1 and CDR2 sequences are SGHVS and FNYEAQ. The CDR3 bases are TGTGCCAGCAGCTTAAATGGGGCGCAAGACGAGCAGTACTTC. Translation gives CASSLNGAQDEQYF.

The chain is built from TRBV7-8 and TRBJ2-1; D remains ambiguous. CDR1 and CDR2 (germline): SGHVS, FQNEAQ. The germline V and J ends were trimmed by 5 bases and 5 bases, with 7 bases remaining between them. The CDR3 runs 12 residues. The CDR3 is CASSARDNEQFF. The CDR3 nucleotides read TGTGCCAGCAGCGCCCGGGACAATGAGCAGTTCTTC.

This clonotype was picked up a small number of times. This chain joins TRBV3-1 and TRBJ2-7; D is possibly TRBD1 (5 bases). The CDR3 contains 15 residues. The germline gives CDR1 LGHDT, CDR2 YNNKEL (reference sequence). Trimming took 5 bases from V and 0 from J, leaving 14 bases between them. CDR3 region: CASSGRLTDSYEQYF. CDR3 bases: TGTGCCAGCAGCGGACGCCTGACAGACTCCTACGAGCAGTACTTC.

This clonotype was seen only a few times. The junction departs from germline at one end; a sequencing error may be responsible. The chain joins TRBV12-3 or TRBV12-4 to TRBJ1-5; D is unclear. The CDR3 is 14 residues long. CDR3 loop: CASSTAQSNQPQHF. The CDR3 DNA reads as TGCGCCAGCAGTACGGCACAAAGCAATCAGCCCCAGCATTTT.

The genes are TRBV13 and TRBJ2-2; 9 bases line up with TRBD2. Losses at the gene ends were 5 bases for V and 0 bases for J; bases not matched to a gene: 7. Germline lookup yields CDR1 PRHDT and CDR2 FYEKMQ (reference sequence). The CDR3 is made up of 17 amino acids. CDR3 coding DNA: TGTGCCAGCAGCCACACGGAGCGGGGGGCGAACACCGGGGAGCTGTTTTTT. It encodes CASSHTERGANTGELFF.

The V gene is TRBV27, the J gene TRBJ2-5, with D unresolved. V gave up 1 base and J gave up 4 bases, with 10 bases separating them. CDR3 length equals 14 residues. Germline V lookup: CDR1 MNHEY, CDR2 SMNVEV (reference sequence). The chain's CDR3 is CASSLWGRRETQYF. The CDR3 DNA sequence: TGTGCCAGCAGTTTATGGGGAAGGAGAGAGACCCAGTACTTC.

The rearrangement links TRBV4-3 to TRBJ2-3; unclear D gene. The germline V and J ends were trimmed by 3 bases and 3 bases, with 7 bases remaining between them. The CDR3 loop spans 13 amino acids. Germline values: CDR1 LGHNA, CDR2 YSLEER. CDR3 nucleotides: TGCGCCAGCAGCCATGCAGGTACAGATACGCAGTATTTT. Amino acids: CASSHAGTDTQYF.

This chain uses TRBV6-1 with TRBJ2-3; TRBD1 might be the D (6 bases). The length of the CDR3 is 14 residues. V shed 2 bases and J shed 3 bases, with 9 bases lying between them. The germline gives CDR1 MNHNS, CDR2 SASEGT. The DNA for the CDR3 is TGTGCCAGCAGTGAAAACAGGGAAACAGATACGCAGTATTTT. It is translated as CASSENRETDTQYF.

The chain combines TRBV12-5 with TRBJ2-1, with TRBD1 matching over 8 bases. The CDR3 is 13 residues long. Germline assignment: CDR1 LGHNT and CDR2 FRNRAP. Losses at the gene ends were 6 bases for V and 5 bases for J; bases not matched to a gene: 3. The CDR3 reads CASGLTGDNEQFF. In DNA, the CDR3 is TGTGCTAGTGGCCTGACAGGGGACAATGAGCAGTTCTTC.

The CDR3 region has the DNA TGTGCCAGCAGTGCCTGGGACCACAATGAGCAGTTCTTC. It codes for CASSAWDHNEQFF. This chain links TRBV12-3 or TRBV12-4 with TRBJ2-1; D is perhaps TRBD1 or TRBD2 (5 bases each). This CDR3 has 13 amino acids. V shed 5 bases and J shed 5 bases, with 10 bases lying between them.

This chain uses TRBV6-1 with TRBJ1-6; D may be TRBD1 (5 bases). The germline gives CDR1 MNHNS, CDR2 SASEGT. V gave up 2 bases and J gave up 13 bases, with 9 bases separating them. The CDR3 is 12 residues long. The CDR3 DNA reads as TGTGCCAGCAGTGAACTATGGGGCCCCCTCCACTTT. Encoded protein: CASSELWGPLHF.